The next 17 T cell receptor beta chains were all read from a single sample in a study of T cell responses to AZD1222 COVID-19 vaccine. Sequencing was performed with immunoSEQ multiplex PCR; in TCRdb, only in-frame clones are kept and a portion is missing. The sample shows approximately 100,000 clones, about 89% of them seen only once. The sequenced sample was peripheral blood, obtained on day 0 of AZD1222 vaccination. The receptors were gathered from an adult in good health.

The chain is built from TRBV14 and TRBJ1-1; TRBD1 is a possible D gene (6 bases). The CDR3 spans 16 residues. Germline V gene lookup returns CDR1 SGHDN and CDR2 FVKESK. The V gene lost 3 bases and the J gene lost 4 bases, with 18 bases spanning the gap. CDR3 sequence (DNA): TGTGCCAGCAGCCACCTTACAGGGTTGGGGAGCACTGAAGCTTTCTTT. Protein: CASSHLTGLGSTEAFF. The full variable domain, in which reference TRBV14 and TRBJ1-1 provide the parts outside the CDR3, is EAGVTQFPSHSVIEKGQTVTLRCDPISGHDNLYWYRRVMGKEIKFLLHFVKESKQDESGMPNNRFLAERTGGTYSTLKVQPAELEDSGVYFCASSHLTGLGSTEAFFGQGTRLTVV.

This sequence joins TRBV5-4 and TRBJ2-5; TRBD2 matches 13 bases. CDR3 length equals 18 residues. From germline, CDR1 is SGHNT and CDR2 YYREEE (reference sequence). V was pared by 4 bases and J by 2 bases, with 11 bases of the junction left unmatched. The CDR3 nucleotides are TGTGCCAGCAGCATCGGACTAGCGGGGGCGACGGGACAAGAGACCCAGTACTTC. It translates to CASSIGLAGATGQETQYF.

The chain is built from TRBV11-2 and TRBJ1-1, with D uncertain. The germline gives CDR1 SGHAT, CDR2 FQNNGV. With 0 bases removed from V and 6 bases from J, the gap between germline ends came to 8 bases. CDR3 length: 13 residues. The CDR3 here is CASSLERGAEAFF. The CDR3 DNA reads as TGTGCCAGCAGCTTAGAACGTGGCGCTGAAGCTTTCTTT.

The chain recombines TRBV7-6 with TRBJ1-6; 12 positions match TRBD1. V lost 5 bases to trimming and J lost 10 bases; unmatched junction nucleotides: 9. The germline V gene has CDR1 SGHVS and CDR2 FNYEAQ. The CDR3 runs 16 residues. CDR3 DNA: TGTGCCAGCAGCCCCGGGACAGGGGGCGGACGATCACCCCTCCACTTT. It codes for CASSPGTGGGRSPLHF.

V usage is TRBV12-3 or TRBV12-4 and J usage is TRBJ1-2; D is uncertain. Trimming left V 6 bases short and J 1 base short, with 9 bases between. CDR3 length: 13 residues. The CDR3 DNA follows: TGTGCCAGCAGCCCAATATTTAACTATGGCTACACCTTC. Its protein is CASSPIFNYGYTF.

This clone was seen just once. This chain links TRBV7-6 with TRBJ1-6, with D hard to call. Germline V CDR1 and CDR2: SGHVS, FNYEAQ. The CDR3 has 14 amino acids. Trimming removed 3 bases at V and 5 bases at J, with 8 bases between. CDR3 amino acids: CASSLDGHNSPLHF. CDR3 sequence (DNA): TGTGCCAGCAGCTTGGATGGCCATAATTCACCCCTCCACTTT.

The chain recombines TRBV2 with TRBJ2-7; TRBD1 matches at 7 bases. Germline loops: CDR1 SNHLY, CDR2 FYNNEI. The CDR3 is 14 residues long. The J segment lost 0 bases and the V segment lost 6 bases, leaving 5 bases of the junction unmatched. The CDR3 sequence is CASSGTESSYEQYF. The CDR3 DNA reads as TGTGCCAGCAGCGGGACAGAGAGCTCCTACGAGCAGTACTTC.

This clone was observed a single time. CDR3 amino acids: CASSLTTGQGGNTIYF. DNA of the CDR3: TGCGCCAGCAGCTTGACAACCGGACAGGGGGGAAACACCATATATTTT. The chain employs TRBV5-1 and TRBJ1-3; 9 bases match TRBD1. V dropped 1 base and J dropped 4; count of bases not matched to a gene: 6. This CDR3 has 16 amino acids. The germline V gene has CDR1 SGHRS and CDR2 YFSETQ.

The V and J genes are TRBV7-2 and TRBJ2-2; maybe TRBD1 (6 bases). This CDR3 is built from 15 residues. V was shortened by 9 bases and J by 4 bases, with 18 bases between the two germline ends. Germline V CDR1 and CDR2: SGHTA, FQGNSA. DNA of the CDR3: TGTGCCAGTCGACCAGGGGCCTTTTCCACCGGGGAGCTGTTTTTT. This sequence encodes CASRPGAFSTGELFF.

The CDR3 region is CAISGGQLSSYNEQFF. CDR3 DNA sequence: TGTGCCATCAGCGGAGGGCAGCTGAGCTCCTACAATGAGCAGTTCTTC. The rearrangement uses TRBV10-3 and TRBJ2-1, with D possibly being TRBD2 (6 bases). Trimming left V 6 bases short and J 0 bases short, with 15 bases between. The CDR3 loop spans 16 amino acids. Germline V gene sequence: CDR1 ENHRY, CDR2 SYGVKD.

J is TRBJ1-2 and V is TRBV7-9; maybe TRBD1 (5 bases). The CDR3 is made up of 13 amino acids. CDR1 and CDR2 (germline): SEHNR, FQNEAQ (reference sequence). V lost 6 bases to trimming and J lost 3 bases, with 11 bases between them. The DNA of the CDR3 is TGTGCCAGCAGAGGAAGGGGTCACTATGGCTACACCTTC. It encodes CASRGRGHYGYTF.

This clone has a handful of counts. The J gene is TRBJ2-7, the V gene TRBV2, with D possibly being TRBD1 (5 bases). Trimming stripped 1 base from V and 5 bases from J, with 15 bases between. CDR3 length: 15 amino acids. Germline V gene lookup returns CDR1 SNHLY and CDR2 FYNNEI. For the CDR3, the DNA is TGTGCCAGCAGTGAAGAGGACACCGCTTTTGACGAGCAGTACTTC. Its translation: CASSEEDTAFDEQYF.

V and J are TRBV9 and TRBJ2-7, with 9 nucleotides matching TRBD2. The CDR3 spans 14 residues. V lost 4 bases to trimming and J lost 2 bases; unmatched junction nucleotides: 4. From germline, CDR1 is SGDLS and CDR2 YYNGEE. CDR3 loop: CASSPAGGTYEQYF. DNA for the CDR3: TGTGCCAGCAGCCCAGCGGGGGGCACCTACGAGCAGTACTTC.

The rearrangement uses TRBV4-1 and TRBJ2-3; 7 bases match TRBD2. The CDR3 has 16 amino acids. Germline CDR1 is MGHRA and CDR2 is YSYEKL. V was clipped by 0 bases and J by 1 base; unmatched bases: 4. The CDR3 sequence: CASSQDRGLRTDTQYF. CDR3 nucleotide sequence: TGCGCCAGCAGCCAAGATCGGGGACTACGCACAGATACGCAGTATTTT.

This sequence joins TRBV29-1 and TRBJ2-3; 8 bases match TRBD2. Germline assignment: CDR1 SQVTM and CDR2 ANQGSEA. This CDR3 region has 13 residues. J gave up 4 bases and V 6 bases, and 6 bases lay outside the gene matches. The CDR3 reads CSVIAGSPDTQYF. CDR3 in DNA: TGCAGCGTCATAGCGGGAAGCCCAGATACGCAGTATTTT.

The chain carries TRBV5-8 and TRBJ2-2; D is perhaps TRBD2 (6 bases). This CDR3 region has 16 residues. Germline values: CDR1 SGHTS, CDR2 YDEGEE. Trimming removed 3 bases from V and 2 bases from J, with 14 bases in between. CDR3 sequence (DNA): TGTGCCAGCAGCTCTCAACTAGCCGTCAACACCGGGGAGCTGTTTTTT. Translated, it gives CASSSQLAVNTGELFF.

This chain links TRBV21-1 with TRBJ1-2. TRBV21-1 corresponds to a pseudogene. CDR3 size: 15 residues. CDR3 in amino acids: CASSKELSVEGGYTF. For the CDR3, the DNA is TGTGCCAGCAGCAAAGAGCTCAGCGTCGAGGGCGGCTACACCTTC.